This T cell receptor beta chain is from a study of cytotoxic CD8 clonotypes in ibrutinib-treated CLL. The germline CDR1 and CDR2 sequences are SGHTA and FQGNSA. CDR3 length equals 15 residues. V was shortened by 5 bases and J by 4 bases, with 17 bases between the two germline ends. Sequencing was performed with immunoSEQ multiplex PCR; in TCRdb, only in-frame clones are kept and a portion is missing. The sample carries nearly 85,000 clones, about four fifths recorded once. Here the sequenced sample was PBMCs, taken after 12 months of ibrutinib treatment. The chain recombines TRBV7-2 with TRBJ1-2; possibly TRBD1 for D (5 bases). This TCR was recovered from a human donor with chronic lymphocytic leukemia. The CDR3 nucleotides are TGTGCCAGCAGCGACAGCTGGACGGACGCCTATGGCTACACCTTC. Encoded protein: CASSDSWTDAYGYTF.